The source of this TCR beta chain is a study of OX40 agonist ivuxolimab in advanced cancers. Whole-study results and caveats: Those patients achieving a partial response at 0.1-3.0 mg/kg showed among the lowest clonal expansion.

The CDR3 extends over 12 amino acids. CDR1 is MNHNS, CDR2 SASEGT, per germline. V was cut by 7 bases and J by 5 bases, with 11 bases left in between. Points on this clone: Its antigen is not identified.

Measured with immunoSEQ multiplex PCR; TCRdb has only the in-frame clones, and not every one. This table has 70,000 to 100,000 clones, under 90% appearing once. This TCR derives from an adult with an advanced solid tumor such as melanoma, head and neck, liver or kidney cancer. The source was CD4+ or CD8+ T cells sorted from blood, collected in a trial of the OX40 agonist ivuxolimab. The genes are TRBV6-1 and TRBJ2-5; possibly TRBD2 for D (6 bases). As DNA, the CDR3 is TGTGCCAGCATGGGGGGTTGGGAGACCCAGTACTTC. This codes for CASMGGWETQYF.